This entry lists 29 T cell receptor beta chains sequenced from one sample in a study of blood T cell repertoires in COVID-19. Here immunoSEQ multiplex PCR was the method, and the copy in TCRdb shows in-frame clones only, minus some. The sample lists some 190,000 clones; 82% were seen once. The sequenced sample consisted of peripheral blood. Receptors were obtained from a woman aged 60-75 years with COVID-19, enrolled during active disease.

This rearrangement joins TRBV4-1 to TRBJ1-1; weak D call: TRBD1 (6 bases). The ends were cut back, 5 bases at V and 2 bases at J, with 15 bases in the middle. The CDR3 covers 15 residues. Germline V gene sequence: CDR1 MGHRA, CDR2 YSYEKL. The CDR3 DNA is TGCGCCAGCAGCGGCCGGGACACCTTAAACACTGAAGCTTTCTTT. The encoded protein is CASSGRDTLNTEAFF.

The rearrangement links TRBV11-3 to TRBJ2-3; TRBD2 aligns across 7 bases. J gave up 3 bases and V 3 bases, and 12 bases lay outside the gene matches. CDR3 length equals 17 residues. Germline V gene sequence: CDR1 SGHNT, CDR2 YENEEA. The DNA for the CDR3 is TGTGCCAGCAGCTTCGGGCTGCGCGGGAGTGAGACAGATACGCAGTATTTT. This sequence encodes CASSFGLRGSETDTQYF.

The chain uses TRBV9 and TRBJ2-2; 10 bases agree with TRBD2. This CDR3 comprises 16 residues. The germline gives CDR1 SGDLS, CDR2 YYNGEE. V dropped 0 bases and J dropped 4; count of bases not matched to a gene: 3. The CDR3 region has the DNA TGTGCCAGCAGCGTAGCTACTAGCGGGGCCACCGGGGAGCTGTTTTTT. Translated, it gives CASSVATSGATGELFF.

This CDR3 reads CASSPGGAGQGADGYTF. CDR3 in DNA: TGCGCCAGCAGCCCGGGCGGCGCGGGACAGGGGGCGGATGGCTACACCTTC. The chain has TRBV5-1 and TRBJ1-2, with TRBD1 matching over 12 bases. The CDR3 is made up of 17 amino acids. J was trimmed by 6 bases and V by 4 bases; bases with no gene match: 13. Germline-derived CDR1 and CDR2 are SGHRS and YFSETQ.

The genes are TRBV5-4 and TRBJ2-2; 9 bases match TRBD2. V lost 0 bases and J lost 1; bases outside the gene matches: 4. The CDR3 has 17 residues. Germline CDR1 and CDR2: SGHNT and YYREEE (reference sequence). The CDR3 DNA follows: TGTGCCAGCAGCTTGGCTGCAGCGGGGGGGAACACCGGGGAGCTGTTTTTT. Its translation: CASSLAAAGGNTGELFF.

The V call is TRBV2, the J call TRBJ2-5, with TRBD1 as a possible D gene (5 bases). Trimming cost V 0 bases and J 4 bases, with 12 bases left between them. Germline V CDR1 and CDR2: SNHLY, FYNNEI. This CDR3 is built from 15 residues. CDR3: CASSEAGAPGETQYF. The DNA for the CDR3 is TGTGCCAGCAGTGAAGCAGGGGCCCCTGGAGAGACCCAGTACTTC.

This chain uses TRBV27 with TRBJ2-7; 8 bases fit TRBD2. The CDR3 has 14 residues. Losses at the gene ends were 5 bases for V and 4 bases for J; bases not matched to a gene: 7. Germline-derived CDR1 and CDR2 are MNHEY and SMNVEV (reference sequence). The CDR3 region is CASSVSGGSYEQYV. Written as DNA, the CDR3 is TGTGCCAGCAGTGTGAGCGGGGGTAGTTACGAGCAGTACGTC.

This chain joins TRBV6-2 or TRBV6-3 and TRBJ2-3; a possible D gene is TRBD1 (6 bases). The length of the CDR3 is 14 residues. V was pared by 1 base and J by 3 bases, with 8 bases between. Germline V CDR1 and CDR2: MNHEY, SVGEGT. As DNA, the CDR3 is TGTGCCAGCAGTTACTACAGGGCGACAGATACGCAGTATTTT. It encodes CASSYYRATDTQYF.

The V and J genes are TRBV7-2 and TRBJ2-2; a weak D match, TRBD2 (7 bases). CDR1 and CDR2 (germline): SGHTA, FQGNSA. The CDR3 has 16 residues. The ends were cut back, 6 bases at V and 6 bases at J, with 20 bases in the middle. CDR3 in DNA: TGTGCCAGCAGAGACCGAGGGGGGGCTAGTCCCGGGGAGCTGTTTTTT. Protein product: CASRDRGGASPGELFF.

The chain's CDR3 is CASSEAGVANEKLFF. CDR3 coding DNA: TGTGCCAGCAGCGAGGCAGGGGTTGCTAATGAAAAACTGTTTTTT. The J gene is TRBJ1-4, the V gene TRBV25-1, with D tentatively TRBD1 (6 bases). Trimming took 6 bases from V and 3 from J, leaving 14 bases between them. The CDR3 runs to 15 residues. Germline V gene lookup returns CDR1 MGHDK and CDR2 SYGVNS.

The chain uses TRBV28 and TRBJ2-7; TRBD1 agrees at 10 bases. The junction had 2 bases not matched to a gene; V was cut back by 7 bases and J by 5 bases. Per germline, CDR1 MDHEN and CDR2 SYDVKM. CDR3 size: 12 residues. The CDR3 sequence is CASTGTGDEQYV. The CDR3 DNA reads TGTGCCAGCACGGGGACAGGGGACGAGCAGTACGTC.

This chain joins TRBV19 and TRBJ1-5, with D possibly being TRBD1 (5 bases). V was trimmed by 6 bases and J by 4 bases, leaving 10 bases between them. Germline assignment: CDR1 LNHDA and CDR2 SQIVND (reference sequence). The CDR3 length is 13 residues. The CDR3 spells CASSSQANQPQHF. CDR3 nucleotides: TGTGCCAGTAGCTCACAGGCTAATCAGCCCCAGCATTTT.

The rearrangement joins TRBV9 to TRBJ2-2, with no clear D. This CDR3 contains 15 residues. The V and J ends lost 0 bases and 1 base respectively, with 7 bases between them. CDR1 SGDLS and CDR2 YYNGEE come from the germline V gene. The CDR3 region has the DNA TGTGCCAGCAGCGTAGTTTCAGGGAACACCGGGGAGCTGTTTTTT. Residues: CASSVVSGNTGELFF.

The J gene is TRBJ1-1, the V gene TRBV11-2; 9 bases match TRBD1. J was trimmed by 7 bases and V by 6 bases; bases with no gene match: 6. The germline gives CDR1 SGHAT, CDR2 FQNNGV. The CDR3 is made up of 13 amino acids. CDR3 loop: CASRPDRGYEAFF. The CDR3 nucleotides are TGTGCCAGCAGACCGGACAGGGGCTATGAAGCTTTCTTT. Full variable domain (outside the CDR3, taken from reference TRBV11-2 and TRBJ1-1): EAGVAQSPRYKIIEKRQSVAFWCNPISGHATLYWYQQILGQGPKLLIQFQNNGVVDDSQLPKDRFSAERLKGVDSTLKIQPAKLEDSAVYLCASRPDRGYEAFFGQGTRLTVV.

This chain uses TRBV6-1 with TRBJ1-3, with 9 bases matching TRBD1. The V gene's germline CDR1 is MNHNS and CDR2 SASEGT. The CDR3 totals 18 residues. V lost 2 bases to trimming and J lost 0 bases; unmatched junction nucleotides: 8. This chain's CDR3 is CASSENVGTGSSGNTIYF. The CDR3 coding sequence is TGTGCCAGCAGTGAAAACGTAGGGACAGGGTCCTCTGGAAACACCATATATTTT.

The chain employs TRBV6-5 and TRBJ2-2, with 8 bases identical to TRBD1. V lost 4 bases to trimming and J lost 4 bases; unmatched junction nucleotides: 2. Per the germline V gene, CDR1 is MNHEY and CDR2 is SVGAGI. This CDR3 spans 14 amino acids. CDR3: CASSWTGSTGELFF. CDR3 coding DNA: TGTGCCAGCAGTTGGACAGGGTCCACCGGGGAGCTGTTTTTT.

The V call is TRBV19, the J call TRBJ2-5; 7 positions agree with TRBD2. V lost 2 bases, J lost 4 bases, and 7 bases stayed unmatched. The CDR3 has 15 amino acids. From germline, CDR1 is LNHDA and CDR2 SQIVND (reference sequence). In nucleotides, the CDR3 is TGTGCCAGTAGTATACTCGCTAGCGGTCGAGAGACCCAGTACTTC. Translation gives CASSILASGRETQYF.

The chain joins TRBV18 to TRBJ2-7, with 7 bases lining up with TRBD1. This CDR3 has 17 residues. Germline V lookup: CDR1 KGHSH, CDR2 LQKENI. The junction had 19 bases not matched to a gene; V was cut back by 6 bases and J by 5 bases. The CDR3 protein is CASSPLPPGQPLDEQYF. DNA of the CDR3: TGTGCCAGCTCCCCCCTACCACCGGGACAGCCTTTAGACGAGCAGTACTTC.

The chain employs TRBV5-1 and TRBJ1-2; a weak D match, TRBD1 (5 bases). This CDR3 spans 14 amino acids. V gave up 6 bases and J gave up 0 bases, with 12 bases separating them. The germline V gene encodes CDR1 SGHRS and CDR2 YFSETQ. As DNA, the CDR3 is TGCGCCAGCACTCCGGGGGATACTAACTATGGCTACACCTTC. Amino acid sequence: CASTPGDTNYGYTF.

As DNA, the CDR3 is TGTGCCAGCTGGCTCCCCTCTGGAAACACCATATATTTT. Encoded protein: CASWLPSGNTIYF. This sequence joins TRBV6-5 and TRBJ1-3; D ambiguous. CDR3 length equals 13 residues. CDR1 is MNHEY, CDR2 SVGAGI, per germline. V shed 8 bases and J shed 0 bases, with 8 bases lying between them.

In its sample, this clone was seen once. This sequence joins TRBV6-5 and TRBJ1-1, with D possibly being TRBD1 (6 bases). Trimming removed 5 bases at V and 3 bases at J, with 16 bases between. The CDR3 totals 15 residues. CDR1 is MNHEY, CDR2 SVGAGI, per germline. CDR3 in amino acids: CASSRPGAWDTEAFF. As DNA, the CDR3 is TGTGCCAGCAGTCGACCAGGGGCGTGGGACACTGAAGCTTTCTTT.

In its sample, this clone was seen once. The chain uses TRBV7-2 and TRBJ1-2, with a weak D call TRBD1 (5 bases). This CDR3 is built from 15 residues. Trimming pared 2 bases from V and 5 bases from J, leaving 15 bases between. Germline V gives CDR1 SGHTA, CDR2 FQGNSA. CDR3 nucleotides: TGTGCCAGCAGCTTATTTCTGGGAAAGGGGTATGGCTACACCTTC. This codes for CASSLFLGKGYGYTF.

V gene TRBV7-9 combines with J gene TRBJ2-2; maybe TRBD2 (6 bases). The germline V gene has CDR1 SEHNR and CDR2 FQNEAQ (reference sequence). V shed 5 bases and J shed 0 bases, with 13 bases lying between them. The CDR3 length is 16 residues. As DNA, the CDR3 is TGTGCCAGCAGCGCTGCTAGCGCCACGAACACCGGGGAGCTGTTTTTT. Protein sequence: CASSAASATNTGELFF.

This clone came up once. The gene calls are TRBV18 and TRBJ1-1, with D possibly being TRBD1 (5 bases). Germline CDR1 reads KGHSH; CDR2 reads LQKENI. V lost 1 base and J 1 base, leaving 7 bases between the germline ends. There are 14 residues in the CDR3. CDR3 region: CASSPRGGNTEAFF. Written as DNA, the CDR3 is TGTGCCAGCTCACCACGCGGGGGGAACACTGAAGCTTTCTTT.

The rearrangement joins TRBV21-1 to TRBJ1-4; the DNA was not used to check the table's D call, TRBD1. TRBV21-1 is listed as a pseudogene. CDR3 size: 16 residues. CDR3 sequence (DNA): TGTGCCAGCAGCTATAATTATAACAGGGGTGGGGAAAAACTGTTTTTT. Translation: CASSYNYNRGGEKLFF.

The V gene is TRBV5-6, the J gene TRBJ1-5; D unresolved. Trimming removed 1 base at V and 6 bases at J, with 11 bases between. The germline CDR1 and CDR2 sequences are SGHDT and YYEEEE. This CDR3 contains 14 residues. This chain's CDR3 is CASSLKPLGQPQHF. The CDR3 bases are TGTGCCAGCAGCTTGAAGCCTCTAGGTCAGCCCCAGCATTTT.

This clone was seen a single time. V is TRBV5-1 and J is TRBJ2-2; a possible D gene is TRBD1 (5 bases). This CDR3 has 16 amino acids. Germline V gives CDR1 SGHRS, CDR2 YFSETQ. Trimming left V 2 bases short and J 4 bases short, with 15 bases between. The CDR3 here is CASSLSQGSSTGELFF. Here the CDR3 DNA reads TGCGCCAGCAGCTTAAGCCAGGGATCCTCCACCGGGGAGCTGTTTTTT.

The chain couples TRBV3-1 (or the pseudogene TRBV3-2) to TRBJ1-4, with D unclear. This CDR3 comprises 13 residues. Between the trimmed V and J ends, which lost 4 bases and 4 bases, there was a span of 7 bases. The germline V gene encodes CDR1 LGHDT and CDR2 YNNKEL (reference sequence). CDR3 in DNA: TGTGCCAGCAGCCGACAAATTAATGAAAAACTGTTTTTT. Translating gives CASSRQINEKLFF.

The chain recombines TRBV6-6 with TRBJ1-2; the D gene is possibly TRBD1 (6 bases). The V gene's germline CDR1 is MNHNY and CDR2 SVGAGI (reference sequence). The CDR3 runs 15 residues. V was clipped by 5 bases and J by 4 bases, with 17 bases between them. This chain's CDR3 is CASSRSLGALYGYTF. The CDR3, as DNA: TGTGCCAGCAGTCGATCTCTGGGGGCGCTCTATGGCTACACCTTC.